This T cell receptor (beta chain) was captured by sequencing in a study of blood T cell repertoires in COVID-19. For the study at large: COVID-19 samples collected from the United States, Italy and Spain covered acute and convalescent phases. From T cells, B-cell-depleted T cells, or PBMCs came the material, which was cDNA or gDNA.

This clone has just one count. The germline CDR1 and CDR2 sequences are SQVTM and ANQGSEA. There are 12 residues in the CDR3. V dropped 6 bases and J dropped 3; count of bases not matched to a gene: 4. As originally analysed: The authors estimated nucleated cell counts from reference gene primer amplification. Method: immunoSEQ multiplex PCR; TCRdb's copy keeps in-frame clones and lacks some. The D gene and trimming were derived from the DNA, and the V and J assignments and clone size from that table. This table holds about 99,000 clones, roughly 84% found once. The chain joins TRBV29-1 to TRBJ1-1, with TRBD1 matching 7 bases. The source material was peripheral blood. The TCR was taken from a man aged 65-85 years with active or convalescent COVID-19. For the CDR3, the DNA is TGCAGCGTCGACGACAGGGACACTGAAGCTTTCTTT. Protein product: CSVDDRDTEAFF.